This TCR beta chain originates from a study of control samples from healthy donors and cancer patients. The germline CDR1 and CDR2 sequences are SSHAT and FNYEAQ (reference sequence). This CDR3 has 13 residues. This clone is a singleton in its sample. At one boundary the junction diverges from the germline segment, which might be a read error. TCRdb's table, derived via immunoSEQ multiplex PCR, lists solely in-frame clones and lacks some. The sample lists 120,000 to 150,000 clones, 90% to 95% occurring once. The chain has TRBV7-7 and TRBJ2-3; D is undetermined. This receptor was identified in a man between 18 and 35 years old in good health. The specimen was blood. This chain's CDR3 is CASSFGSTDTQYF. In nucleotides, the CDR3 is TGTGCTAGCAGCTTCGGTAGCACAGATACGCAGTATTTT.